Each of the 18 T cell receptor beta chains below was sequenced from the same sample in a study of T-cell reconstitution after alpha-beta-depleted transplantation in children (TCRdb year 2016). Taken with the paper, the label for treatment or condition translates to: allogeneic hematopoietic cell transplantation with graft depleted of TCRalphabeta T cells and CD19 B cells. Preparation of the library involved PCR. The sample was run on an Illumina HiSeq 2500. TCR libraries were prepared with molecular barcoding, using unique molecular identifiers to normalize TCRbeta repertoire quantification. Clones were called with MiXCR by TCRdb after fastp trimmed the public reads at Q25, and only in-frame beta chains were retained. Under each unique CDR3 protein, matching rows form one entry showing the most common genes and DNA. In this sample the table shows fewer than 500,000 distinct CDR3 sequences, about 40% of which occur a single time. Around a quarter of the sample lies in the top ten.

Sequenced here: PBMCs, sampled before TCRalphabeta/CD19-depleted stem cell transplant. Receptor source: a girl aged 2 to 10 with aplastic anemia, due to receive a stem cell transplant.

The rearrangement links TRBV28 to TRBJ1-5, with TRBD1 matching 10 bases. The germline gives CDR1 MDHEN, CDR2 SYDVKM. V lost 2 bases and J lost 5; bases outside the gene matches: 6. The CDR3 runs 16 residues. CDR3 residues: CASSLPTGGADQPQHF. The DNA for the CDR3 is TGTGCCAGCAGTTTACCGACAGGGGGCGCGGATCAGCCCCAGCATTTT.

The rearrangement links TRBV7-9 to TRBJ2-1; TRBD2 might be the D (6 bases). Germline CDR1 reads SEHNR; CDR2 reads FQNEAQ (reference sequence). There are 16 residues in the CDR3. Trimming shortened V by 4 bases and J by 1 base, and 14 bases separated the two germline ends. CDR3 sequence reads: CASSSGGLLSYNEQFF. The DNA for the CDR3 is TGTGCCAGCAGCTCCGGAGGGCTGTTATCCTACAATGAGCAGTTCTTC.

This chain connects TRBV7-2 to TRBJ2-5, with D possibly TRBD2 on 6 matching bases. The length of the CDR3 is 16 residues. Germline CDR1 reads SGHTA; CDR2 reads FQGNSA. V was cut by 1 base and J by 6 bases, with 18 bases left in between. The CDR3 sequence: CASSLGTTTFLKTQYF. Written as DNA, the CDR3 is TGTGCCAGCAGCTTAGGGACTACTACCTTCTTAAAGACCCAGTACTTC.

The J gene is TRBJ2-1, the V gene TRBV5-3, with 10 bases lining up with TRBD1. TRBV5-3 is annotated as an ORF whose role is uncertain. The ends lost 10 bases at V and 12 bases at J; junction bases unmatched: 7. The CDR3 runs to 11 residues. DNA of the CDR3: TGTGCCTTACGACAGGGGGCTGGGCAGTTCTTC. It is translated as CALRQGAGQFF.

This clonotype was detected a few times. The chain employs TRBV20-1 and TRBJ2-5, with TRBD1 as a possible D gene (6 bases). Germline V gives CDR1 DFQATT, CDR2 SNEGSKA (reference sequence). This CDR3 is built from 16 residues. The germline V and J ends were trimmed by 5 bases and 3 bases, with 22 bases remaining between them. The CDR3 region is CSAGPLTRGTKETQYF. DNA for the CDR3: TGCAGTGCTGGCCCTTTGACGAGGGGGACCAAAGAGACCCAGTACTTC.

This clonotype was recorded once. The chain joins TRBV6-1 to TRBJ2-7; tentatively, D is TRBD2 (6 bases). Trimming took off 5 bases at V and 4 bases at J, with 15 bases between the two ends. The CDR3 loop spans 14 amino acids. In germline, CDR1 is MNHNS, CDR2 SASEGT. CDR3 sequence (DNA): TGTGCCAGCAGTCCAAGACGGGACTGGTACGAGCAGTACTTC. It translates to CASSPRRDWYEQYF.

The chain combines TRBV13 with TRBJ2-2, with a tentative D call TRBD1 (5 bases). Trimming shortened V by 0 bases and J by 7 bases, and 9 bases separated the two germline ends. This CDR3 has 14 amino acids. Per the germline V gene, CDR1 is PRHDT and CDR2 is FYEKMQ (reference sequence). The DNA for the CDR3 is TGTGCCAGCAGCTTAGGTGGGGCAAGCGGGGAGCTGTTTTTT. Amino acid sequence: CASSLGGASGELFF.

Note on this clonotype: A much larger clonotype is one base distant, so this may be a read error. This chain connects TRBV2 to TRBJ2-1; D could derive from TRBD1 or TRBD2 (5 bases each). The length of the CDR3 is 14 residues. In germline, CDR1 is SNHLY, CDR2 FYNNEI. V dropped 10 bases and J dropped 4 bases, with 17 bases sitting between them. The chain's CDR3 is CANTLGRTYNEQFF. The CDR3 region has the DNA TGTGCCAATACGCTGGGACGTACGTACAATGAGCAGTTCTTC.

The V gene is TRBV5-1, the J gene TRBJ2-5; TRBD1 is a possible D gene (6 bases). CDR1 is SGHRS and CDR2 is YFSETQ in the germline V gene. The germline V and J ends were trimmed by 2 bases and 1 base, with 9 bases remaining between them. The CDR3 sequence is 14 residues long. The CDR3: CASSFGRGQETQYF. In DNA, the CDR3 is TGCGCCAGCAGCTTCGGCAGGGGCCAAGAGACCCAGTACTTC.

V gene TRBV4-3 combines with J gene TRBJ2-3; 12 bases match TRBD2. V gave up 4 bases and J gave up 6 bases; unmatched junction bases: 11. Looked up from germline, CDR1 is LGHNA and CDR2 is YSLEER. This CDR3 has 17 amino acids. The CDR3: CASSPLRTSGTGDTQYF. CDR3 DNA: TGCGCCAGCAGCCCTCTGAGGACTAGCGGGACGGGGGATACGCAGTATTTT.

The rearrangement joins TRBV20-1 to TRBJ2-5; possible D gene TRBD2, 6 bases. The CDR3 has 13 residues. V dropped 5 bases and J dropped 1 base, with 11 bases sitting between them. Germline lookup yields CDR1 DFQATT and CDR2 SNEGSKA (reference sequence). CDR3 in DNA: TGCAGTGCTGCTGGCGGGACCCAAGAGACCCAGTACTTC. This translates into CSAAGGTQETQYF.

CDR3 in amino acids: CASRASFAQYF. The CDR3 nucleotides read TGTGCCAGCCGTGCTTCGTTTGCCCAGTACTTC. This chain connects TRBV5-8 to TRBJ2-5; D is ambiguous. The CDR3 has 11 residues. With 7 bases removed from V and 9 bases from J, the gap between germline ends came to 13 bases. Per germline, CDR1 SGHTS and CDR2 YDEGEE. The full variable domain, its missing parts supplied by reference TRBV5-8 and TRBJ2-5, is EAGVTQSPTHLIKTRGQQATLRCSPISGHTSVYWYQQALGLGLQFLLWYDEGEERNRGNFPPRFSGRQFPNYSSELNVNALELEDSALYLCASRASFAQYFGPGTRLLVL.

The CDR3 reads CSARVHRGVGQPQHF. CDR3 bases: TGCAGTGCTAGGGTGCACAGGGGTGTTGGCCAGCCCCAGCATTTT. The gene calls are TRBV20-1 and TRBJ1-5; 7 bases fit TRBD1. V was pared by 3 bases and J by 7 bases, with 12 bases of the junction left unmatched. This CDR3 contains 15 residues. CDR1 and CDR2 (germline): DFQATT, SNEGSKA (reference sequence).

Only a few counts were recorded for this clonotype. The chain is built from TRBV7-2 and TRBJ2-1; no clear D gene. V dropped 5 bases and J dropped 3 bases, with 8 bases sitting between them. Germline assignment: CDR1 SGHTA and CDR2 FQGNSA. The CDR3 has 13 amino acids. DNA for the CDR3: TGTGCCAGCAGCCGTCGTGGCTACAATGAGCAGTTCTTC. This gives the protein CASSRRGYNEQFF.

This chain joins TRBV15 and TRBJ2-7, with D possibly TRBD2 on 5 matching bases. Germline CDR1 reads LNHNV; CDR2 reads YYDKDF (reference sequence). The germline V and J ends were trimmed by 1 base and 3 bases, with 10 bases remaining between them. CDR3 size: 14 residues. The CDR3 coding sequence is TGTGCCACCAGCAGAGTCCTAGCAGGCTACGAGCAGTACTTC. This translates into CATSRVLAGYEQYF.

The rearrangement links TRBV5-1 to TRBJ2-7; the D gene is possibly TRBD1 (6 bases). The germline V and J ends were trimmed by 1 base and 3 bases, with 11 bases remaining between them. Germline lookup yields CDR1 SGHRS and CDR2 YFSETQ. CDR3 length equals 14 residues. Here the CDR3 DNA reads TGCGCCAGCAGCTTGAGGGGACAAGTCTACGAGCAGTACTTC. It yields the protein CASSLRGQVYEQYF.

This clonotype was observed many times. This chain connects TRBV29-1 to TRBJ2-5; D unclear. V was trimmed by 4 bases and J by 1 base, leaving 7 bases between them. CDR3 length: 12 amino acids. Germline assignment: CDR1 SQVTM and CDR2 ANQGSEA. The DNA of the CDR3 is TGCAGCGTTGGACGGTTCCAAGAGACCCAGTACTTC. Translating gives CSVGRFQETQYF.

This clonotype occurred many times. The rearrangement links TRBV5-1 to TRBJ1-2; 9 bases are shared with TRBD1. Germline V CDR1 and CDR2: SGHRS, YFSETQ. This CDR3 has 16 amino acids. With 0 bases clipped from V and 4 bases from J, the junction kept 7 bases outside the gene matches. The CDR3 here is CASSLEGGQGGYGYTF. For the CDR3, the DNA is TGCGCCAGCAGCTTGGAGGGGGGACAGGGCGGCTATGGCTACACCTTC. Based on the CDR3 plus reference TRBV5-1 and TRBJ1-2, the full variable domain is KAGVTQTPRYLIKTRGQQVTLSCSPISGHRSVSWYQQTPGQGLQFLFEYFSETQRNKGNFPGRFSGRQFSNSRSEMNVSTLELGDSALYLCASSLEGGQGGYGYTFGSGTRLTVV.